This T cell receptor (beta chain) was recovered during a study of shared clonotypes between healthy human individuals. Across the whole study: Each donor had three CD4 naive, three CD4 memory, two CD8 naive and one CD8 memory plate.

The data were produced by immunoSEQ multiplex PCR, yet TCRdb's version contains in-frame clones alone and is incomplete. The sample lists roughly 2,500,000 clones, 90% to 95% occurring once. Trimming pared 10 bases from V and 0 bases from J, leaving 22 bases between. CDR3 length: 18 residues. Germline V gives CDR1 MNHEY, CDR2 SMNVEV (reference sequence). Sequenced: naive CD4+ T cells from PBMCs. The subset was: CD45RA+ positively selected. The receptor's source is a man younger than 35 in good health. Some clones in this sample may be carry-over from other donors' samples. This chain connects TRBV27 to TRBJ2-6; D is perhaps TRBD1 or TRBD2 (5 bases each). The CDR3: CATTHRDGLFSGANVLTF. CDR3 DNA: TGTGCCACTACACATAGGGACGGCCTCTTCTCTGGGGCCAACGTCCTGACTTTC.